This T cell receptor (beta chain) was identified during a study of cytotoxic CD8 clonotypes in ibrutinib-treated CLL. For the study at large: Roughly 10 relapsed/refractory, approximately 15 treatment-naive; roughly 18 IGHV unmutated.

Assay used: immunoSEQ multiplex PCR; TCRdb lists only in-frame clones, some missing. The sample gives under 150,000 clones, approximately 80% of which show up once; 7.5% to 8% is in the top ten. There are 14 residues in the CDR3. The germline CDR1 and CDR2 sequences are KGHSH and LQKENI. The V and J ends lost 3 bases and 5 bases respectively, with 13 bases between them. The rearrangement joins TRBV18 to TRBJ2-5, with D perhaps given as TRBD1 or TRBD2 (5 bases each). Sample: PBMCs, taken after 36 months of ibrutinib treatment. The clonotype originates from a human donor with chronic lymphocytic leukemia. The chain's CDR3 is CASSPGVSRETQYF. DNA for the CDR3: TGTGCCAGCTCACCGGGGGTTAGTCGGGAGACCCAGTACTTC.